These 28 T cell receptor beta chains were sequenced from one sample in a study of shared T cell receptors in the human thymus. This table comes from immunoSEQ multiplex PCR, and its TCRdb copy is limited to in-frame clones, with some not included. The top ten clones hold 0.008% to 0.011% of a sample with about 660,000 clones, roughly 90% of them seen once. These same data were also listed under a study on human thymus T cells.

Sequencing was performed on thymocytes. The receptors here all came from a boy in the first two years of life with a congenital heart defect.

The DNA for the CDR3 is TGTGCCAGCAGGGAGGACAGAGTCTATGGCTACACCTTC. Amino acids: CASREDRVYGYTF. The genes are TRBV6-1 and TRBJ1-2; a weak D match, TRBD1 (6 bases). The CDR3 contains 13 residues. Germline V gene lookup returns CDR1 MNHNS and CDR2 SASEGT. V was cut by 6 bases and J by 4 bases, with 12 bases left in between.

This clone is a singleton in its sample. This sequence joins TRBV30 and TRBJ2-3; D remains ambiguous. This CDR3 contains 15 residues. Trimming pared 0 bases from V and 4 bases from J, leaving 14 bases between. Germline V gives CDR1 GTSNPN, CDR2 SVGIG (reference sequence). In DNA, the CDR3 is TGTGCCTGGAGTGTACTCTTCCCTCGCGCAGATACGCAGTATTTT. This codes for CAWSVLFPRADTQYF. Based on the CDR3 plus reference TRBV30 and TRBJ2-3, the full variable domain is SQTIHQWPATLVQPVGSPLSLECTVEGTSNPNLYWYRQAAGRGLQLLFYSVGIGQISSEVPQNLSASRPQDRQFILSSKKLLLSDSGFYLCAWSVLFPRADTQYFGPGTRLTVL.

The chain combines TRBV10-3 with TRBJ1-2; 10 bases line up with TRBD1. Germline V CDR1 and CDR2: ENHRY, SYGVKD. The junction had 12 bases not matched to a gene; V was cut back by 10 bases and J by 4 bases. There are 15 residues in the CDR3. The CDR3 spells CATRVGGQGSYGYTF. In DNA, the CDR3 is TGTGCCACCAGGGTTGGGGGACAGGGGTCCTATGGCTACACCTTC.

The CDR3 spells CASSFAGVETQYF. As DNA, the CDR3 is TGTGCCAGCAGTTTCGCCGGGGTAGAGACCCAGTACTTC. The genes are TRBV28 and TRBJ2-5; TRBD2 is a possible D gene (5 bases). The CDR3 totals 13 residues. V was cut by 3 bases and J by 4 bases, with 9 bases left in between. Germline CDR1 is MDHEN and CDR2 is SYDVKM.

The V call is TRBV10-3, the J call TRBJ2-5; 12 bases fit TRBD1. J gave up 2 bases and V 0 bases, and 4 bases lay outside the gene matches. CDR1 and CDR2 from the germline V gene are ENHRY and SYGVKD. The length of the CDR3 is 17 residues. The CDR3 DNA is TGTGCCATCAGTGAGTCGGGGGACAGGGGGCTTCAAGAGACCCAGTACTTC. As protein: CAISESGDRGLQETQYF.

The rearrangement joins TRBV6-1 to TRBJ1-5; D is perhaps TRBD1 (6 bases). V was pared by 0 bases and J by 4 bases, with 13 bases between. The CDR3 has 16 amino acids. Germline-derived CDR1 and CDR2 are MNHNS and SASEGT. The CDR3 loop reads CASSEALPGVNQPQHF. The CDR3 coding sequence is TGTGCCAGCAGTGAAGCGCTGCCAGGGGTAAATCAGCCCCAGCATTTT.

This clone was counted once. The same CDR3 can be traced to other DNA sequences in this sample. This chain links TRBV11-2 with TRBJ2-5, with 9 bases lining up with TRBD2. In germline, CDR1 is SGHAT, CDR2 FQNNGV. This CDR3 has 16 amino acids. V dropped 1 base and J dropped 5; count of bases not matched to a gene: 8. The CDR3 spells CASSLGLAGVLETQYF. CDR3 nucleotide sequence: TGTGCCAGCAGCTTAGGCTTAGCGGGAGTGCTTGAGACCCAGTACTTC.

The chain joins TRBV7-7 to TRBJ2-5; TRBD1 aligns across 9 bases. The length of the CDR3 is 14 residues. Germline V gives CDR1 SSHAT, CDR2 FNYEAQ (reference sequence). Losses at the gene ends were 4 bases for V and 3 bases for J; bases not matched to a gene: 3. CDR3 in DNA: TGTGCCAGCAGCTCCCGGACAGGGGAAGAGACCCAGTACTTC. It encodes CASSSRTGEETQYF.

As DNA, the CDR3 is TGTGCCAGCAGCCAACTTTCCCGGTTGGGCGTCTACGAGCAGTACTTC. Translation: CASSQLSRLGVYEQYF. The chain combines TRBV4-2 with TRBJ2-7; D ambiguous. The CDR3 totals 16 residues. Germline CDR1 reads LGHNA; CDR2 reads YNFKEQ. V lost 2 bases and J lost 3, with 17 bases in between.

This chain uses TRBV5-5 with TRBJ1-2; 7 nucleotides agree with TRBD1. The V segment lost 1 base and the J segment 4 bases; nucleotides outside the gene matches: 1. CDR3 size: 13 residues. In germline, CDR1 is SGHKS, CDR2 YYEKEE (reference sequence). The CDR3, as DNA: TGTGCCAGCAGCTTGTGGGACAGCTATGGCTACACCTTC. The encoded protein is CASSLWDSYGYTF. Combining the CDR3 with reference TRBV5-5 and TRBJ1-2 gives the whole variable domain DAGVTQSPTHLIKTRGQQVTLRCSPISGHKSVSWYQQVLGQGPQFIFQYYEKEERGRGNFPDRFSARQFPNYSSELNVNALLLGDSALYLCASSLWDSYGYTFGSGTRLTVV.

The rearrangement uses TRBV27 and TRBJ2-6, with D possibly matching TRBD1 (5 bases). The V gene's germline CDR1 is MNHEY and CDR2 SMNVEV (reference sequence). Trimming took off 4 bases at V and 0 bases at J, with 13 bases between the two ends. The CDR3 runs to 17 residues. Here the CDR3 DNA reads TGTGCCAGCAGTTGTAGGGGTCATGCCTCTGGGGCCAACGTCCTGACTTTC. Amino acids: CASSCRGHASGANVLTF.

This chain links TRBV19 with TRBJ1-5, with a tentative D call TRBD1 (5 bases). The CDR3 consists of 15 residues. V gave up 5 bases and J gave up 6 bases, with 17 bases separating them. Germline CDR1 is LNHDA and CDR2 is SQIVND (reference sequence). CDR3 in amino acids: CASSAVFRVGQPQHF. For the CDR3, the DNA is TGTGCCAGTAGTGCCGTTTTCAGGGTGGGTCAGCCCCAGCATTTT.

J is TRBJ1-5 and V is TRBV1. TRBV1 has pseudogene status. The CDR3 is 17 residues long. The CDR3 protein is CTSPGASIGESNQPQHF. The DNA of the CDR3 is TGCACCAGCCCCGGTGCCTCTATCGGGGAAAGCAATCAGCCCCAGCATTTT.

This chain connects TRBV12-5 to TRBJ2-3, with D possibly TRBD2 on 5 matching bases. V shed 6 bases and J shed 1 base, with 14 bases lying between them. CDR1 and CDR2 (germline): LGHNT, FRNRAP. The CDR3 runs 15 residues. Here the CDR3 DNA reads TGTGCTAGTGGGCCAACTAGTCTGGGCACAGATACGCAGTATTTT. It specifies CASGPTSLGTDTQYF.

V and J are TRBV29-1 and TRBJ2-1, with 9 bases identical to TRBD2. This CDR3 has 13 residues. The junction had 5 bases not matched to a gene; V was cut back by 6 bases and J by 5 bases. Per germline, CDR1 SQVTM and CDR2 ANQGSEA. The CDR3 sequence is CSVAGLAHNEQFF. Here the CDR3 DNA reads TGCAGCGTCGCGGGACTAGCCCACAATGAGCAGTTCTTC.

The genes are TRBV19 and TRBJ2-7, with 9 bases identical to TRBD2. CDR1 and CDR2 from the germline V gene are LNHDA and SQIVND (reference sequence). The CDR3 is made up of 18 amino acids. V dropped 3 bases and J dropped 3; count of bases not matched to a gene: 15. The CDR3 reads CASSMETGRGLALYEQYF. The CDR3, as DNA: TGTGCCAGTAGTATGGAAACAGGGAGGGGACTAGCTCTCTACGAGCAGTACTTC.

In its sample, this clone was seen once. V is TRBV4-1 and J is TRBJ1-2; 11 bases align to TRBD1. The germline V gene encodes CDR1 MGHRA and CDR2 YSYEKL. The V segment lost 3 bases and the J segment 3 bases; nucleotides outside the gene matches: 12. The length of the CDR3 is 18 residues. CDR3 in amino acids: CASSHPGTGGSPYYGYTF. Here the CDR3 DNA reads TGCGCCAGCAGCCACCCCGGGACAGGGGGTAGCCCTTACTATGGCTACACCTTC.

This sequence joins TRBV6-1 and TRBJ2-1; tentative D call: TRBD1 (6 bases). Looked up from germline, CDR1 is MNHNS and CDR2 is SASEGT. The CDR3 runs 14 residues. Trimming cost V 7 bases and J 6 bases, with 16 bases left between them. DNA for the CDR3: TGTGCCAGCAAACAACAGGGTCGGGTCAATGAGCAGTTCTTC. Translation: CASKQQGRVNEQFF.

This chain links TRBV5-1 with TRBJ2-2; 10 nucleotides line up with TRBD1. V lost 3 bases and J lost 6; bases outside the gene matches: 5. CDR3 length: 15 residues. Germline lookup yields CDR1 SGHRS and CDR2 YFSETQ. The CDR3 spells CASSSRDRGPGELFF. CDR3 sequence (DNA): TGCGCCAGCAGCTCCCGGGACAGGGGTCCCGGGGAGCTGTTTTTT.

V and J are TRBV2 and TRBJ2-1; D gene ambiguous. The CDR3 has 17 amino acids. Trimming pared 2 bases from V and 1 base from J, leaving 15 bases between. Germline loops: CDR1 SNHLY, CDR2 FYNNEI. CDR3 loop: CASSERLRSHSYNEQFF. CDR3 nucleotide sequence: TGTGCCAGCAGTGAACGCCTTAGAAGCCATTCCTACAATGAGCAGTTCTTC.

The chain couples TRBV7-6 to TRBJ1-1; D is undetermined. The CDR3 runs to 13 residues. The germline V gene encodes CDR1 SGHVS and CDR2 FNYEAQ. Trimming shortened V by 5 bases and J by 0 bases, and 7 bases separated the two germline ends. The CDR3 protein is CASSPRVNTEAFF. CDR3 sequence (DNA): TGTGCCAGCAGCCCGAGGGTGAACACTGAAGCTTTCTTT.

The V call is TRBV5-1, the J call TRBJ2-1; TRBD2 matches at 13 bases. Germline V gene lookup returns CDR1 SGHRS and CDR2 YFSETQ. V was pared by 0 bases and J by 4 bases, with 4 bases of the junction left unmatched. CDR3 length equals 17 residues. CDR3 in amino acids: CASSLGGLAGAYNEQFF. For the CDR3, the DNA is TGCGCCAGCAGCTTGGGAGGACTAGCGGGAGCGTACAATGAGCAGTTCTTC.

This rearrangement joins TRBV7-8 to TRBJ2-1, with D possibly being TRBD2 (5 bases). The CDR3 totals 17 residues. The germline V gene has CDR1 SGHVS and CDR2 FQNEAQ. With 4 bases removed from V and 3 bases from J, the gap between germline ends came to 19 bases. As DNA, the CDR3 is TGTGCCAGCAGCTCATTCCGGGGTAGTATAGACTACAATGAGCAGTTCTTC. Protein: CASSSFRGSIDYNEQFF.

This clone was recorded a few times. Germline is not matched at one junction end, which may reflect a read error. This chain uses TRBV11-2 with TRBJ2-7, with D possibly being TRBD2 (5 bases). Germline V CDR1 and CDR2: SGHAT, FQNNGV. The CDR3 consists of 15 residues. As DNA, the CDR3 is TGTGCCAGCAGCACACAGACCTCCCTAAGGGAGCCTCAACACTTC. Protein sequence: CASSTQTSLREPQHF. The entire variable domain, with the rest obtained from reference TRBV11-2 and TRBJ2-7, is as follows: EAGVAQSPRYKIIEKRQSVAFWCNPISGHATLYWYQQILGQGPKLLIQFQNNGVVDDSQLPKDRFSAERLKGVDSTLKIQPAKLEDSAVYLCASSTQTSLREPQHFGPGTRLTVT.

This clone came up once. The chain combines TRBV30 with TRBJ2-7; TRBD1 matches at 8 bases. The CDR3 runs 15 residues. V was pared by 1 base and J by 5 bases, with 10 bases of the junction left unmatched. Germline V gives CDR1 GTSNPN, CDR2 SVGIG (reference sequence). The CDR3 nucleotides read TGTGCCTGGAGTGGCGAACAGGGGGGTACGAACGAGCAGTACTTC. As protein: CAWSGEQGGTNEQYF.

The chain is built from TRBV5-4 and TRBJ2-1; the match to TRBD2 covers 8 bases. V was clipped by 2 bases and J by 4 bases; unmatched bases: 5. From germline, CDR1 is SGHNT and CDR2 YYREEE (reference sequence). The CDR3 is 15 amino acids. This CDR3 reads CASSLKRERYNEQFF. The CDR3 coding sequence is TGTGCCAGCAGCTTAAAGCGGGAGCGGTACAATGAGCAGTTCTTC.

The rearrangement links TRBV11-2 to TRBJ1-1; TRBD1 agrees at 7 bases. Trimming took 0 bases from V and 4 from J; bases not matched to a gene: 5. This CDR3 is built from 15 residues. The germline gives CDR1 SGHAT, CDR2 FQNNGV. The CDR3 sequence is CASSLDGQEGTEAFF. The CDR3 DNA reads as TGTGCCAGCAGCTTAGATGGACAGGAGGGCACTGAAGCTTTCTTT.

The rearrangement links TRBV10-2 to TRBJ2-1; TRBD2 is a possible D gene (6 bases). Germline lookup yields CDR1 WSHSY and CDR2 SAAADI. There are 16 residues in the CDR3. With 3 bases removed from V and 0 bases from J, the gap between germline ends came to 12 bases. CDR3 coding DNA: TGCGCCAGCAGTGAAGCGGGCCGGGGCTCCTACAATGAGCAGTTCTTC. This translates into CASSEAGRGSYNEQFF.